This is a list of T cell receptor beta chains from one sample in a study of shared clonotypes between healthy human individuals. Libraries were prepared by immunoSEQ multiplex PCR; TCRdb keeps only in-frame clonotypes and omits some of them. This table holds millions of clones, 85% to 95% found once. The specimen was naive CD8+ T cells from PBMCs. The origin of the receptors is a young man in good health. Some clones in this sample may be carry-over from other donors' samples. CDR3s include the opening cysteine and the closing phenylalanine or tryptophan. D genes are given only for firm matches. A clone size is listed for some rows: how often the clone was seen (once, few, many), or a class if it is expanded.

abundance: -
v_gene: TRBV6-5
j_gene: TRBJ1-2
d_gene: -
CDR3aa: CASSGWARGNYGYTF
CDR3nt: TGTGCCAGCAGTGGCTGGGCGAGAGGGAACTATGGCTACACCTTC

abundance: once
v_gene: TRBV10-3
j_gene: TRBJ2-5
d_gene: -
CDR3aa: CAISERGSETQYF
CDR3nt: TGTGCCATCAGTGAAAGGGGGAGTGAGACCCAGTACTTC

abundance: -
v_gene: TRBV28
j_gene: TRBJ2-1
d_gene: -
CDR3aa: CASSPRNHEQFF
CDR3nt: TGTGCCAGCAGTCCCCGTAACCATGAGCAGTTCTTC

abundance: -
v_gene: TRBV19
j_gene: TRBJ1-1
d_gene: -
CDR3aa: CASSDSLNTEAFF
CDR3nt: TGTGCCAGTAGTGACAGTTTGAACACTGAAGCTTTCTTT

abundance: -
v_gene: TRBV7-8
j_gene: TRBJ2-3
d_gene: -
CDR3aa: CASSPAGDTQYF
CDR3nt: TGTGCCAGCAGCCCAGCGGGAGATACGCAGTATTTT

abundance: -
v_gene: TRBV4-3
j_gene: TRBJ2-1
d_gene: TRBD1
CDR3aa: CASSLRGNNEQFF
CDR3nt: TGCGCCAGCAGCCTCAGGGGGAATAACGAGCAGTTCTTC

abundance: once
v_gene: TRBV7-8
j_gene: TRBJ2-5
d_gene: -
CDR3aa: CASSSRWGSKGTQYF
CDR3nt: TGTGCCAGCAGCTCCAGGTGGGGGTCCAAAGGGACCCAGTACTTC

abundance: -
v_gene: TRBV7-3
j_gene: TRBJ2-1
d_gene: -
CDR3aa: CASSEAGLEQFF
CDR3nt: TGTGCCAGCAGCGAAGCGGGTCTTGAGCAGTTCTTC

abundance: once
v_gene: TRBV10-2
j_gene: TRBJ2-7
d_gene: -
CDR3aa: CASREYYEQYF
CDR3nt: TGCGCCAGCAGAGAATACTACGAGCAGTACTTC

abundance: -
v_gene: TRBV28
j_gene: TRBJ2-7
d_gene: -
CDR3aa: CASRTPTSRVHEQYF
CDR3nt: TGTGCCAGCAGAACGCCCACTTCGAGGGTTCACGAGCAGTACTTC

abundance: -
v_gene: TRBV2
j_gene: TRBJ2-7
d_gene: TRBD2
CDR3aa: CASSEGTSGYEQYF
CDR3nt: TGTGCCAGCAGTGAAGGGACTAGCGGGTACGAGCAGTACTTC

abundance: -
v_gene: TRBV28
j_gene: TRBJ2-7
d_gene: -
CDR3aa: CASSGLGSSYEQYF
CDR3nt: TGTGCCAGCAGTGGCCTGGGGAGCTCCTACGAGCAGTACTTC

abundance: -
v_gene: TRBV27
j_gene: TRBJ2-6
d_gene: -
CDR3aa: CASTSTLTGANVLTF
CDR3nt: TGTGCCAGCACTTCCACCCTTACCGGGGCCAACGTCCTGACTTTC

abundance: -
v_gene: TRBV9
j_gene: TRBJ1-5
d_gene: -
CDR3aa: CASSRSAVNQPQHF
CDR3nt: TGTGCCAGCAGCCGAAGTGCCGTGAATCAGCCCCAGCATTTT

abundance: -
v_gene: TRBV29-1
j_gene: TRBJ2-7
d_gene: TRBD1
CDR3aa: CSAWGQGIDEQYF
CDR3nt: TGCAGCGCGTGGGGACAGGGGATCGACGAGCAGTACTTC

abundance: once
v_gene: TRBV7-9
j_gene: TRBJ1-2
d_gene: -
CDR3aa: CASSLESDPYGYTF
CDR3nt: TGTGCCAGCAGCTTAGAGTCGGACCCCTATGGCTACACCTTC

abundance: -
v_gene: TRBV4-3
j_gene: TRBJ2-7
d_gene: -
CDR3aa: CASSQDRGTSREQYF
CDR3nt: TGCGCCAGCAGCCAAGATCGAGGGACCTCTCGCGAGCAGTACTTC

abundance: once
v_gene: TRBV6-4
j_gene: TRBJ2-3
d_gene: -
CDR3aa: CASSPEAGWTDTQYF
CDR3nt: TGTGCCAGCAGTCCGGAGGCAGGGTGGACAGATACGCAGTATTTT

abundance: -
v_gene: TRBV11-2
j_gene: TRBJ1-1
d_gene: -
CDR3aa: CASSFPEGVDTEAFF
CDR3nt: TGTGCCAGCAGCTTCCCGGAGGGGGTGGACACTGAAGCTTTCTTT

abundance: -
v_gene: TRBV7-9
j_gene: TRBJ2-2
d_gene: TRBD2
CDR3aa: CASSLAGLAAINTGELFF
CDR3nt: TGTGCCAGCAGCTTAGCGGGACTAGCGGCAATCAACACCGGGGAGCTGTTTTTT

abundance: -
v_gene: TRBV27
j_gene: TRBJ2-7
d_gene: TRBD2
CDR3aa: CASSLSWGLAGPEQYF
CDR3nt: TGTGCCAGCAGTTTATCGTGGGGACTAGCGGGACCCGAGCAGTACTTC

abundance: -
v_gene: TRBV7-8
j_gene: TRBJ2-1
d_gene: -
CDR3aa: CASSIYASSYNEQFF
CDR3nt: TGTGCCAGCAGCATCTATGCGAGCTCCTACAATGAGCAGTTCTTC

abundance: -
v_gene: TRBV10-3
j_gene: TRBJ2-7
d_gene: TRBD1
CDR3aa: CAIMTGNEQYF
CDR3nt: TGTGCCATCATGACAGGGAACGAGCAGTACTTC

abundance: -
v_gene: TRBV4-3
j_gene: TRBJ2-3
d_gene: TRBD2
CDR3aa: CASSQVKSGRATDTQYF
CDR3nt: TGCGCCAGCAGCCAAGTTAAAAGCGGGAGGGCCACAGATACGCAGTATTTT

abundance: -
v_gene: TRBV10-1
j_gene: TRBJ1-1
d_gene: -
CDR3aa: CASSVRRAIGDTEAFF
CDR3nt: TGCGCCAGCAGTGTCCGCAGGGCGATAGGAGACACTGAAGCTTTCTTT

abundance: -
v_gene: TRBV28
j_gene: TRBJ2-2
d_gene: -
CDR3aa: CASSLRGGPTGELFF
CDR3nt: TGTGCCAGCAGTTTACGAGGGGGTCCCACCGGGGAGCTGTTTTTT

abundance: -
v_gene: TRBV25-1
j_gene: TRBJ1-2
d_gene: -
CDR3aa: CATRRGVHGYTF
CDR3nt: TGTGCCACCCGCAGAGGGGTGCATGGCTACACCTTC

abundance: -
v_gene: TRBV6-5
j_gene: TRBJ1-2
d_gene: TRBD1
CDR3aa: CASSYKPGGGYTF
CDR3nt: TGTGCCAGCAGTTACAAACCAGGGGGCGGCTACACCTTC

abundance: -
v_gene: TRBV19
j_gene: TRBJ2-7
d_gene: -
CDR3aa: CASSPRPGWDEQYF
CDR3nt: TGTGCCAGTAGTCCCCGACCGGGGTGGGACGAGCAGTACTTC

abundance: -
v_gene: TRBV7-9
j_gene: TRBJ2-5
d_gene: -
CDR3aa: CASSPPGTQETQYF
CDR3nt: TGTGCCAGCAGCCCCCCAGGGACACAAGAGACCCAGTACTTC

abundance: -
v_gene: TRBV5-1
j_gene: TRBJ1-1
d_gene: TRBD1
CDR3aa: CASSVDRDLLNTEAFF
CDR3nt: TGCGCCAGCAGCGTCGACAGGGATTTGCTGAACACTGAAGCTTTCTTT

abundance: -
v_gene: TRBV7-8
j_gene: TRBJ2-7
d_gene: -
CDR3aa: CASSLSRGYEQYF
CDR3nt: TGTGCCAGCAGCTTAAGCAGGGGCTACGAGCAGTACTTC

abundance: -
v_gene: TRBV6-5
j_gene: TRBJ2-7
d_gene: TRBD2
CDR3aa: CASSSFSGSSSEQYF
CDR3nt: TGTGCCAGCAGCTCCTTTAGCGGGAGTAGTTCCGAGCAGTACTTC

abundance: once
v_gene: TRBV6-1
j_gene: TRBJ2-7
d_gene: -
CDR3aa: CAIAPGRKGYEQYF
CDR3nt: TGTGCCATCGCTCCGGGGAGGAAAGGCTACGAGCAGTACTTC

abundance: -
v_gene: TRBV5-1
j_gene: TRBJ2-2
d_gene: -
CDR3aa: CASSYRTIPNTGELFF
CDR3nt: TGCGCCAGCAGCTATAGGACTATCCCGAACACCGGGGAGCTGTTTTTT

abundance: -
v_gene: TRBV25-1
j_gene: TRBJ2-3
d_gene: -
CDR3aa: CASSEVGGTDTQYF
CDR3nt: TGTGCCAGCAGTGAAGTGGGAGGCACAGATACGCAGTATTTT

abundance: -
v_gene: TRBV10-3
j_gene: TRBJ2-1
d_gene: TRBD2
CDR3aa: CAISESTSGNYNEQFF
CDR3nt: TGTGCCATCAGTGAGTCGACAAGCGGGAATTACAATGAGCAGTTCTTC

abundance: -
v_gene: TRBV15
j_gene: TRBJ2-3
d_gene: -
CDR3aa: CATSGREDTQYF
CDR3nt: TGTGCCACCAGCGGCCGTGAGGATACGCAGTATTTT

abundance: once
v_gene: TRBV4-1
j_gene: TRBJ2-1
d_gene: -
CDR3aa: CASSYPPEGGVGTFEVDNEQFF
CDR3nt: TGCGCCAGCAGCTATCCCCCGGAGGGGGGGGTTGGGACCTTCGAGGTCGACAATGAGCAGTTCTTC

abundance: -
v_gene: TRBV27
j_gene: TRBJ1-5
d_gene: -
CDR3aa: CASSLNRGNQPQHF
CDR3nt: TGTGCCAGCAGTTTAAACAGGGGCAATCAGCCCCAGCATTTT

abundance: -
v_gene: TRBV23-1
j_gene: TRBJ2-7
d_gene: -
CDR3aa: CASRGSGPAPGEQYF
CDR3nt: TGCGCCAGCAGGGGATCCGGGCCAGCCCCCGGCGAGCAGTACTTC

abundance: -
v_gene: TRBV4-2
j_gene: TRBJ2-3
d_gene: TRBD2
CDR3aa: CASSLGLAGGNTQYF
CDR3nt: TGTGCCAGCAGCCTGGGACTAGCGGGAGGAAATACGCAGTATTTT

abundance: -
v_gene: TRBV7-2
j_gene: TRBJ2-7
d_gene: TRBD2
CDR3aa: CASSYTGLVYEQYF
CDR3nt: TGTGCCAGCAGCTACACGGGACTAGTCTACGAGCAGTACTTC

abundance: -
v_gene: TRBV6-1
j_gene: TRBJ2-1
d_gene: TRBD1
CDR3aa: CASSERGPGTDLGSYNEQFF
CDR3nt: TGTGCCAGCAGTGAAAGAGGTCCAGGGACAGATTTGGGCTCCTACAATGAGCAGTTCTTC

abundance: -
v_gene: TRBV18
j_gene: TRBJ2-5
d_gene: -
CDR3aa: CASSPAEGSHQETQYF
CDR3nt: TGTGCCAGCTCACCGGCGGAAGGAAGTCATCAAGAGACCCAGTACTTC

abundance: -
v_gene: TRBV19
j_gene: TRBJ1-1
d_gene: -
CDR3aa: CASSIVRGGTEAFF
CDR3nt: TGTGCCAGTAGTATAGTGAGGGGAGGCACTGAAGCTTTCTTT

abundance: -
v_gene: TRBV13
j_gene: TRBJ2-7
d_gene: TRBD1
CDR3aa: CASSHRQGSSYEQYF
CDR3nt: TGTGCCAGCAGCCACCGACAGGGATCATCCTACGAGCAGTACTTC

abundance: once
v_gene: TRBV27
j_gene: TRBJ1-1
d_gene: -
CDR3aa: CASSLGGDTEAFF
CDR3nt: TGTGCCAGCAGTTTAGGGGGGGACACTGAAGCTTTCTTT

abundance: -
v_gene: TRBV2
j_gene: TRBJ1-5
d_gene: -
CDR3aa: CASSEQGFGNQPQHF
CDR3nt: TGTGCCAGCAGTGAACAGGGGTTTGGCAATCAGCCCCAGCATTTT

abundance: -
v_gene: TRBV5-1
j_gene: TRBJ2-7
d_gene: -
CDR3aa: CASSLVSGLVWDEQYF
CDR3nt: TGCGCCAGCAGCTTGGTTTCAGGGCTTGTTTGGGACGAGCAGTACTTC

abundance: -
v_gene: TRBV28
j_gene: TRBJ1-4
d_gene: -
CDR3aa: CASSLLAEKLFF
CDR3nt: TGTGCCAGCAGTTTGTTAGCTGAAAAACTGTTTTTT

abundance: few
v_gene: TRBV7-2
j_gene: TRBJ1-5
d_gene: -
CDR3aa: CASSPWTVNQPQHF
CDR3nt: TGTGCCAGCAGCCCCTGGACGGTAAATCAGCCCCAGCATTTT

abundance: -
v_gene: TRBV5-1
j_gene: TRBJ2-7
d_gene: -
CDR3aa: CASSTLPRDEQYF
CDR3nt: TGCGCCAGCAGCACCCTACCGAGGGACGAGCAGTACTTC

abundance: -
v_gene: TRBV9
j_gene: TRBJ1-1
d_gene: -
CDR3aa: CASSGQQTQAFF
CDR3nt: TGTGCCAGCAGCGGACAACAGACCCAAGCTTTCTTT

abundance: -
v_gene: TRBV15
j_gene: TRBJ1-1
d_gene: -
CDR3aa: CATSRDFASTNTEAFF
CDR3nt: TGTGCCACCAGCAGAGATTTCGCGTCCACGAACACTGAAGCTTTCTTT

abundance: -
v_gene: TRBV9
j_gene: TRBJ1-1
d_gene: TRBD1
CDR3aa: CASSPYSRDSEAFF
CDR3nt: TGTGCCAGCAGCCCCTATAGCAGGGACAGTGAAGCTTTCTTT

abundance: once
v_gene: TRBV15
j_gene: TRBJ2-2
d_gene: -
CDR3aa: CATSTDLRGNTGELFF
CDR3nt: TGTGCCACCAGCACCGATCTTCGGGGAAACACCGGGGAGCTGTTTTTT

abundance: -
v_gene: TRBV6-1
j_gene: TRBJ1-1
d_gene: -
CDR3aa: CATKDGMNTEAFF
CDR3nt: TGTGCCACAAAGGACGGCATGAACACTGAAGCTTTCTTT

abundance: -
v_gene: TRBV6-5
j_gene: TRBJ2-3
d_gene: TRBD2
CDR3aa: CASSTSGGTDTQYF
CDR3nt: TGTGCCAGCAGCACTAGCGGAGGCACAGATACGCAGTATTTT